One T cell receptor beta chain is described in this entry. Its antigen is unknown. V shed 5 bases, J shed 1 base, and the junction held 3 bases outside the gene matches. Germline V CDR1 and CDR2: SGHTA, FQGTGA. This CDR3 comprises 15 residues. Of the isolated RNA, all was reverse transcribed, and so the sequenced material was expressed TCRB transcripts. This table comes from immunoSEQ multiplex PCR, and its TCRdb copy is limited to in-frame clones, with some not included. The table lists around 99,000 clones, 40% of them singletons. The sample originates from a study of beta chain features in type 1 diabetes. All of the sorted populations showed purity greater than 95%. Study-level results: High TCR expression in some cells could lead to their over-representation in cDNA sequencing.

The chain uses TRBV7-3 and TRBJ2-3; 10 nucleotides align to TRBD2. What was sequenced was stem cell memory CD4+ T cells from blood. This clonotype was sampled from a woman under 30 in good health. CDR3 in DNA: TGTGCCAGCAGCCTCGGACTAGCGGGCACAGATACGCAGTATTTT. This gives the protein CASSLGLAGTDTQYF.